This T cell receptor (beta chain) was observed in a study of T cell repertoires in cytomegalovirus infection. In the case of this clonotype: Its antigen remains unidentified.

This CDR3 has 16 residues. V shed 3 bases and J shed 4 bases, with 18 bases lying between them. In germline, CDR1 is PRHDT, CDR2 FYEKMQ (reference sequence). TCRdb independently ran MiXCR on the reads; one entry per CDR3 protein. This sample has approximately 100,000 distinct CDR3 sequences, with under 55% found just once. The chain has TRBV13 and TRBJ1-1; unclear D gene. This TCR was sampled from a human donor in good health (CMV status not recorded). Some clones in this sample may be carry-over from other donors' samples. Material: CD8+ T cells from cultured PBMCs, obtained from culture after CMV antigen stimulation. As DNA, the CDR3 is TGTGCCAGCAGCTTCTCTCTCCTTCGGAGGGTCACTGAAGCTTTCTTT. Its translation: CASSFSLLRRVTEAFF.